A single TCR beta chain is shown here with its context. These data are taken from a study of blood T cell repertoires in COVID-19. The wider study: Sites in the United States, Italy and Spain provided acute and convalescent COVID-19 samples. From T cells, B-cell-depleted T cells, or PBMCs came the material, which was cDNA or gDNA.

This table comes from immunoSEQ multiplex PCR, and its TCRdb copy is limited to in-frame clones, with some not included. The data contain 120,000 to 150,000 clones, more than 80% of them singletons. Germline trimming cut 9 bases from V and 7 bases from J; bases unmatched to any gene: 14. The V gene's germline CDR1 is MDHEN and CDR2 SYDVKM. The CDR3 sequence is 16 residues long. This clonotype originated in a human donor in a cohort sampled during active COVID-19. The chain has TRBV28 and TRBJ1-3, with 11 nucleotides matching TRBD1. The sample was peripheral blood. The CDR3 DNA reads as TGTGCCAGTAGCTCTCGGACAGGGGGCTTGGGGAACACCATATATTTT. Protein: CASSSRTGGLGNTIYF.